This TCR beta chain was retrieved from a study of blood T cell repertoires in COVID-19. Across the whole study: Sites across the United States, Italy and Spain contributed samples from acute and convalescent COVID-19.

Sequencing used immunoSEQ multiplex PCR; TCRdb keeps in-frame clones, though not all of them. The sample lists more than 200,000 clones; 70% to 90% were seen once. Study members were between about 18 and 95 years old and lived in 24 US regions. Recovery meant two consecutive negative NP/OP PCR tests, professional clearance, or resolved symptoms. The CDR3 consists of 16 residues. Germline CDR1 reads SGDLS; CDR2 reads YYNGEE. Trimming shortened V by 3 bases and J by 4 bases, and 14 bases separated the two germline ends. This receptor was obtained from a middle-aged man who had recovered from COVID-19. The rearrangement uses TRBV9 and TRBJ1-6, with D uncertain. The sequenced material came from PBMCs or T cells enriched from blood (not recorded which). In DNA form, the CDR3 reads TGTGCCAGCAGCGACCCCGGGGAGAGTTATAATTCACCCCTCCACTTT. The encoded protein is CASSDPGESYNSPLHF.